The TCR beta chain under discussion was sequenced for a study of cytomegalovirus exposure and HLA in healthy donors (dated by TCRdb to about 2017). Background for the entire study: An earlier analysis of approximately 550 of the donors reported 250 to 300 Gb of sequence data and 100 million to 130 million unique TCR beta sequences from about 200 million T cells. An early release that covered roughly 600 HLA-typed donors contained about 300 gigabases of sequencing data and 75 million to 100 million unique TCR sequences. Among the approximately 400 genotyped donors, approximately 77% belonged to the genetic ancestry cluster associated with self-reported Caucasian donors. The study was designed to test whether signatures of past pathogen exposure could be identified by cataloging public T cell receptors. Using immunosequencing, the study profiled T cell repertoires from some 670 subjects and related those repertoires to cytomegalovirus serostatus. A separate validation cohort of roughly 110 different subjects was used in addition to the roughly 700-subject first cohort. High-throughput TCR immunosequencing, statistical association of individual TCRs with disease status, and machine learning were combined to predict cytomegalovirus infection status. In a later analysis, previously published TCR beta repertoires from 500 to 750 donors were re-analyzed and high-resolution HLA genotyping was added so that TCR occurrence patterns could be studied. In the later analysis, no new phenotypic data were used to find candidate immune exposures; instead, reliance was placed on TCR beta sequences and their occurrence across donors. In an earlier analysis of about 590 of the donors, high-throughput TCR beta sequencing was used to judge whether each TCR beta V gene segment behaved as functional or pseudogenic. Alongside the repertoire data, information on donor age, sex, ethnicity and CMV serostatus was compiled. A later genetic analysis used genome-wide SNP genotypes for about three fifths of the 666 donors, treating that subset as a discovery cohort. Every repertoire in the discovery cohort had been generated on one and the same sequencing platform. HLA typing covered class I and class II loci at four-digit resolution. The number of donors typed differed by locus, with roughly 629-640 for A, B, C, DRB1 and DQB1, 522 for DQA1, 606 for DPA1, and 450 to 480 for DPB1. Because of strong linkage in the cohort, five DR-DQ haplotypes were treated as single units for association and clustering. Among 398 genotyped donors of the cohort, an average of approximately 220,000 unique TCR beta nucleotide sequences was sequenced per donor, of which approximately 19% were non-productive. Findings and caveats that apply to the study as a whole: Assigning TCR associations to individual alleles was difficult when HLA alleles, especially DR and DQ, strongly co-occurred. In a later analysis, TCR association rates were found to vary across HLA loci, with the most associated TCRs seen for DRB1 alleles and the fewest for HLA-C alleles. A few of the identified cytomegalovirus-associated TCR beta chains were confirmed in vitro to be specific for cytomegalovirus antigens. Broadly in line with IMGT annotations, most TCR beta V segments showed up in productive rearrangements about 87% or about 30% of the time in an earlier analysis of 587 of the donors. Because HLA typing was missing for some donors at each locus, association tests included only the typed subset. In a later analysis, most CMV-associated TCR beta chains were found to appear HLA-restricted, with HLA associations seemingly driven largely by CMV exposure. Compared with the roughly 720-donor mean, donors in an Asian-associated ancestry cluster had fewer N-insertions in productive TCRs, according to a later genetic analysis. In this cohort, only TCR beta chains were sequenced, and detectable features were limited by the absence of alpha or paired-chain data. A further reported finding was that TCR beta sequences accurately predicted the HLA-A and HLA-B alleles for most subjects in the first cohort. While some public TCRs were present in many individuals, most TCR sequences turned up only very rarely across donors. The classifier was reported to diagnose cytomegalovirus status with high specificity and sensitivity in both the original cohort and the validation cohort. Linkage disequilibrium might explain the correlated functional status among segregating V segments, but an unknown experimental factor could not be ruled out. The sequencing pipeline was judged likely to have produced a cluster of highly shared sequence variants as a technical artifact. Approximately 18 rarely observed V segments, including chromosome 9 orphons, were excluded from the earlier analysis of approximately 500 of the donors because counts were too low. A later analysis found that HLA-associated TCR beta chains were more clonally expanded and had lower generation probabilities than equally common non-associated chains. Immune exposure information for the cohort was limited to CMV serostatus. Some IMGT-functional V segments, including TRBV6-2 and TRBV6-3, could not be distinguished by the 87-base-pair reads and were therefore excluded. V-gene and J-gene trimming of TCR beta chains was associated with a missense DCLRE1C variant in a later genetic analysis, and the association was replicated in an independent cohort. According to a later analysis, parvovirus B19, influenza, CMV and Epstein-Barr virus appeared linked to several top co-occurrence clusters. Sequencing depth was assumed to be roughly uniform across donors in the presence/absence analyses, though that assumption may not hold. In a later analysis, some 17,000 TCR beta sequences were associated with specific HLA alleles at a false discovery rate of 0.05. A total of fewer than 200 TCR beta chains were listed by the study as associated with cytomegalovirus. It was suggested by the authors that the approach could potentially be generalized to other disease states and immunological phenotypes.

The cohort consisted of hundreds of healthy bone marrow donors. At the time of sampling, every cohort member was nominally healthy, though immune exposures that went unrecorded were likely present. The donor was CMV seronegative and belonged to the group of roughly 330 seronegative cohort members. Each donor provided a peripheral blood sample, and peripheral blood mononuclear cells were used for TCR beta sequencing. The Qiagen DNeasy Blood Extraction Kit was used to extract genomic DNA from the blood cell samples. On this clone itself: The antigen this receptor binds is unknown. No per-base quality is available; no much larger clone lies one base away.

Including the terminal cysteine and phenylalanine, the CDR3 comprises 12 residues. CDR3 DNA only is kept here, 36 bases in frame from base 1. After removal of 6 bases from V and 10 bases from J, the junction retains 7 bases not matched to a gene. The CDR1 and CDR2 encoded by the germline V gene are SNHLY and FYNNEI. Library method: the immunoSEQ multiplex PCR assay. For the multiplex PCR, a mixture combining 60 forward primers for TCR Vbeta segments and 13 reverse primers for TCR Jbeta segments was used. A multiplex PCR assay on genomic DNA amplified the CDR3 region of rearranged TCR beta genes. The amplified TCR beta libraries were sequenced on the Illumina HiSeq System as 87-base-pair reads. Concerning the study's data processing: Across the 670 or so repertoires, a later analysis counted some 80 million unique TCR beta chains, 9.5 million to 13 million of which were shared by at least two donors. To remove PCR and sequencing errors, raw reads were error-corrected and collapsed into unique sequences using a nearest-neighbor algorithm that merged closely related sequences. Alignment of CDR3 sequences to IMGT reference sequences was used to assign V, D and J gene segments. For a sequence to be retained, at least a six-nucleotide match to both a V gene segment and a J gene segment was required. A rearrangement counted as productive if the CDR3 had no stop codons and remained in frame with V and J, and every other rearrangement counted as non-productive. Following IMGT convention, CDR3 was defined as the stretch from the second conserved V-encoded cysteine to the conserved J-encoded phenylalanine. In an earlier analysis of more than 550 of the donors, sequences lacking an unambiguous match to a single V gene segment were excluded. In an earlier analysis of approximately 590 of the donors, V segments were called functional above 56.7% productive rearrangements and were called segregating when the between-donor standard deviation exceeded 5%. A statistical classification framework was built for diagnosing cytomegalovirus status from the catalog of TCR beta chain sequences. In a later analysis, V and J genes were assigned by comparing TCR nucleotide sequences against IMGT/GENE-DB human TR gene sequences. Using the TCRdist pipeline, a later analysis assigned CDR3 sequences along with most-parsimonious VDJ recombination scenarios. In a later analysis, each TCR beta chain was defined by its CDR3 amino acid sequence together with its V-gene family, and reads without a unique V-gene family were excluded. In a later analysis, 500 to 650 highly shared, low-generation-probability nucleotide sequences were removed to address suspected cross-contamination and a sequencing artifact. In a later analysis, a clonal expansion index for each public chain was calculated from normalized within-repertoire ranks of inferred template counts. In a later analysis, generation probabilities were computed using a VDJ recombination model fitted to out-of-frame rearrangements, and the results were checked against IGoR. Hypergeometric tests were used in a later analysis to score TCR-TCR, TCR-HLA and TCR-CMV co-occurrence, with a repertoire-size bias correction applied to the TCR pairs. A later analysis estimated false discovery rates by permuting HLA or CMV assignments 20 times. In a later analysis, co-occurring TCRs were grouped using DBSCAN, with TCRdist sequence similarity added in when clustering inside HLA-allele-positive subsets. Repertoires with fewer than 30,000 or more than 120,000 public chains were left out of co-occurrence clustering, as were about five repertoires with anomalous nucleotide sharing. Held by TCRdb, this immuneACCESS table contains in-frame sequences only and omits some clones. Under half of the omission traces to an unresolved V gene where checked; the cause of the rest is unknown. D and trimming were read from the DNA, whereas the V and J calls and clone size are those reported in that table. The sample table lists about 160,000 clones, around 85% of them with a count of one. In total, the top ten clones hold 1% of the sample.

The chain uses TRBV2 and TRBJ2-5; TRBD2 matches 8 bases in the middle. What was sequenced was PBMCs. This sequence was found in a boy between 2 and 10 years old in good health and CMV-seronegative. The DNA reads TGTGCCAGCAGCGTCAGCGGGGGCAGCCAGTACTTC. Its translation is CASSVSGGSQYF.